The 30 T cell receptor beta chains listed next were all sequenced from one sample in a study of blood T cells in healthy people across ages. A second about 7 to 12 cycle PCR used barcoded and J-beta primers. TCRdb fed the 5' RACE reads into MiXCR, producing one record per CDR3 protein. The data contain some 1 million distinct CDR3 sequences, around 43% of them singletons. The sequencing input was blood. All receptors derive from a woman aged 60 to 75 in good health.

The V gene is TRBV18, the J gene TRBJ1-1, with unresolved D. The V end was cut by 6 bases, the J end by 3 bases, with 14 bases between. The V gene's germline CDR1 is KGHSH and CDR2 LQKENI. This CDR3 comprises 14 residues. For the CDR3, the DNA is TGTGCCAGCTCCCCCGCATCGGCGGACACTGAAGCTTTCTTT. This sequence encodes CASSPASADTEAFF.

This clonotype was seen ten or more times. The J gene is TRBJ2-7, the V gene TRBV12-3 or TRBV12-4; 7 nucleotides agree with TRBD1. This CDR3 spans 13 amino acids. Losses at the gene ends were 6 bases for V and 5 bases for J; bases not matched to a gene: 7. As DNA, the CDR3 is TGTGCCAGCAGGCGACAGGGCACCCACGAGCAGTACTTC. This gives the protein CASRRQGTHEQYF.

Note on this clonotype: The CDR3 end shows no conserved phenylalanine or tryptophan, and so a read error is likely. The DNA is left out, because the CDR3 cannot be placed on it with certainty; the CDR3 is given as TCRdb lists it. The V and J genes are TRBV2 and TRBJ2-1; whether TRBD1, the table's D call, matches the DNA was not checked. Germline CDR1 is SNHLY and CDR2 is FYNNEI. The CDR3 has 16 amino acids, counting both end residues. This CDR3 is CASSDTGQGSGYTFGS.

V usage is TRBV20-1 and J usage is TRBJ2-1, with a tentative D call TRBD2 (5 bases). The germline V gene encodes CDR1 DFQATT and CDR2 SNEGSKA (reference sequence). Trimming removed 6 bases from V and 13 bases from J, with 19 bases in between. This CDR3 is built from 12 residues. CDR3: CSANSPGETQFF. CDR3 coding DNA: TGCAGTGCAAACAGCCCCGGGGAGACCCAGTTCTTC.

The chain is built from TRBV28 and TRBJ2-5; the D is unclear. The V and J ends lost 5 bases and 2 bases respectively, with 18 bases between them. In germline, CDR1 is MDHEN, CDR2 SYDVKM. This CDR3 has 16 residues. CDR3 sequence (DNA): TGTGCCAGCAGTCCCCACGGTGGAAACGCACAAGAGACCCAGTACTTC. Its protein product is CASSPHGGNAQETQYF.

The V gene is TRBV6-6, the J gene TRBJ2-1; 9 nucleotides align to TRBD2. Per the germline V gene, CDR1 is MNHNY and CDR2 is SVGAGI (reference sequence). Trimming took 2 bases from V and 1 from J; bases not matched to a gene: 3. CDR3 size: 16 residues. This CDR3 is CASSYISGRSYNEQFF. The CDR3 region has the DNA TGTGCCAGCAGTTACATAAGCGGGAGGTCCTACAATGAGCAGTTCTTC.

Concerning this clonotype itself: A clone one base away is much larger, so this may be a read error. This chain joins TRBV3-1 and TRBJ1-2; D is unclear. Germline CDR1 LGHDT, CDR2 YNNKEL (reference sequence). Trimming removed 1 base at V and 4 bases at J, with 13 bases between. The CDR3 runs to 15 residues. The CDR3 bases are TGTGCCAGCAGCCAAGTTTACAGTACTAGCTATGGCTACACCTTC. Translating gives CASSQVYSTSYGYTF. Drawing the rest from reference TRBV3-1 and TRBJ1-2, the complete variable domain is DTAVSQTPKYLVTQMGNDKSIKCEQNLGHDTMYWYKQDSKKFLKIMFSYNNKELIINETVPNRFSPKSPDKAHLNLHINSLELGDSAVYFCASSQVYSTSYGYTFGSGTRLTVV.

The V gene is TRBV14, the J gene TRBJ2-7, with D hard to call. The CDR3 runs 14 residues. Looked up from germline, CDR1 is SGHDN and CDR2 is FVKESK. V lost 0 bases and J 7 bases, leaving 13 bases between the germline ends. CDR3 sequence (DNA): TGTGCCAGCAGCCAAGACCTACCCGCACATGAGCAGTACTTC. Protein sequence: CASSQDLPAHEQYF.

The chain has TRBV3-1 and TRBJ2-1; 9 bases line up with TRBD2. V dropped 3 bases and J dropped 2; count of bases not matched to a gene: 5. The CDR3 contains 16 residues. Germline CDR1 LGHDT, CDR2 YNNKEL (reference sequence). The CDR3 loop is CASSQTSGFTYNEQFF. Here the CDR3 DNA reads TGTGCCAGCAGCCAGACTAGCGGTTTTACCTACAATGAGCAGTTCTTC.

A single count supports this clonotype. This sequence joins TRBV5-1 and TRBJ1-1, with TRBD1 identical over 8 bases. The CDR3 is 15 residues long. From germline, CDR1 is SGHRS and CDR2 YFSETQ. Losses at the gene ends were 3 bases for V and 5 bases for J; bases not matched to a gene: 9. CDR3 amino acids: CASSSFAQGVTEAFF. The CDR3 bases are TGCGCCAGCAGCTCGTTTGCACAGGGGGTAACTGAAGCTTTCTTT.

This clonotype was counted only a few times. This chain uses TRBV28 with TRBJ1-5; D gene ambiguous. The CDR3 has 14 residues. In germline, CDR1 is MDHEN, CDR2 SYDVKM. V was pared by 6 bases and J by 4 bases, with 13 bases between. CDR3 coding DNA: TGTGCCAGCAGACCCAACAGACGTAATCAGCCCCAGCATTTT. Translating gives CASRPNRRNQPQHF. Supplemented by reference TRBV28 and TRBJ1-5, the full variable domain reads DVKVTQSSRYLVKRTGEKVFLECVQDMDHENMFWYRQDPGLGLRLIYFSYDVKMKEKGDIPEGYSVSREKKERFSLILESASTNQTSMYLCASRPNRRNQPQHFGDGTRLSIL.

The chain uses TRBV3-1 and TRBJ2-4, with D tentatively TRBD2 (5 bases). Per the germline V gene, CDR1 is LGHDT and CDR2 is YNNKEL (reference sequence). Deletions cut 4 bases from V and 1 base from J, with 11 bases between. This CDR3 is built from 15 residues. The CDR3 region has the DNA TGTGCCAGCAGCCCTAGCCGTGCGGCCAAAAACATTCAGTACTTC. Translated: CASSPSRAAKNIQYF.

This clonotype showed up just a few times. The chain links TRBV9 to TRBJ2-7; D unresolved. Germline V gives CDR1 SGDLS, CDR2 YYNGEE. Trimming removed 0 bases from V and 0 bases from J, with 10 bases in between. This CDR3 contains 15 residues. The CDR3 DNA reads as TGTGCCAGCAGCGTAGACGGCAGTCGCTCCTACGAGCAGTACTTC. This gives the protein CASSVDGSRSYEQYF.

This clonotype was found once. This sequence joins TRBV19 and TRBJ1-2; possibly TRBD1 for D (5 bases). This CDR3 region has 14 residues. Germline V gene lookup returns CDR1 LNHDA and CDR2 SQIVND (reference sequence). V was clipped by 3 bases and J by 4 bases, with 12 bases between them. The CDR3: CASSIVDKTYGYTF. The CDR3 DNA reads TGTGCCAGTAGTATTGTGGACAAGACCTATGGCTACACCTTC.

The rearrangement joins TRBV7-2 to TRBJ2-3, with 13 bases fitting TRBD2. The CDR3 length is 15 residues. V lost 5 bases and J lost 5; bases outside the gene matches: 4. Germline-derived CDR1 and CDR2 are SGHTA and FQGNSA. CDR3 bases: TGTGCCAGCAGCAGACTAGCGGGAGGAGAAGATACGCAGTATTTT. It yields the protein CASSRLAGGEDTQYF.

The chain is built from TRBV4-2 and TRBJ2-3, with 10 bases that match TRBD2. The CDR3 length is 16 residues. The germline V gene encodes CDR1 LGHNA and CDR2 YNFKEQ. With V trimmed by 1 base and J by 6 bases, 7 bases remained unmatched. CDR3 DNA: TGTGCCAGCAGCCAAGTCCTCACTAGCGGGGTCGATACGCAGTATTTT. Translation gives CASSQVLTSGVDTQYF.

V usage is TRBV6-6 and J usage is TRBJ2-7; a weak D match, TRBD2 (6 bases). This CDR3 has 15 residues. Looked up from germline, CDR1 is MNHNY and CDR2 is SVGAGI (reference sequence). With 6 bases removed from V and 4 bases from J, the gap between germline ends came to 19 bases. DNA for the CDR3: TGTGCCAGCAGCCCTGGCCGGGACGGGAGTTACGAGCAGTACTTC. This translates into CASSPGRDGSYEQYF.

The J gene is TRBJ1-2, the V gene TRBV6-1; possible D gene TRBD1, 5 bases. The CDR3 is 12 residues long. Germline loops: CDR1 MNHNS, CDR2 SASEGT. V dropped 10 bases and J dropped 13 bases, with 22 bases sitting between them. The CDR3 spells CAIREEHGGSTF. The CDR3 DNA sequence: TGTGCCATCAGGGAAGAACACGGCGGGAGCACCTTC.

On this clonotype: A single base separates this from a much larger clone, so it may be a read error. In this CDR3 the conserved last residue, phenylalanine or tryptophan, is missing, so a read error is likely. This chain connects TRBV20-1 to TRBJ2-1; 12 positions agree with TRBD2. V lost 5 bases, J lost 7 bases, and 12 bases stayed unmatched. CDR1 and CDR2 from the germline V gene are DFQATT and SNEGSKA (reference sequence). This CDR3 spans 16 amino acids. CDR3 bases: TGCAGTGCTTCCGGACTAGCGGGATCAGTTAGGAATGAGCAGTTCGTC. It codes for CSASGLAGSVRNEQFV.

CDR3 in amino acids: CASSYSSGRTEAFF. The DNA of the CDR3 is TGTGCCAGCAGTTACTCGAGCGGGAGGACTGAAGCTTTCTTT. V and J are TRBV6-5 and TRBJ1-1; D ambiguous. The CDR3 extends over 14 amino acids. Trimming removed 0 bases from V and 5 bases from J, with 10 bases in between. Germline V gene lookup returns CDR1 MNHEY and CDR2 SVGAGI.

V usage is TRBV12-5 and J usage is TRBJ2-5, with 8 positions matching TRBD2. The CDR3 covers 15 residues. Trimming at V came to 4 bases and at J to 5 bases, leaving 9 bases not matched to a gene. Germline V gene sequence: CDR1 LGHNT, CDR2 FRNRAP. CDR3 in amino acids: CASGSESGRWETQYF. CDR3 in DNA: TGTGCTAGTGGTTCGGAAAGCGGGAGATGGGAGACCCAGTACTTC.

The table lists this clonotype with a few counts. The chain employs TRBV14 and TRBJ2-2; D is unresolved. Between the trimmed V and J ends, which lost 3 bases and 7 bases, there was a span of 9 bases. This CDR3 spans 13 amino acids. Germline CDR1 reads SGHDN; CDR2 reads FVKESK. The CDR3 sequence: CASSQARGGELFF. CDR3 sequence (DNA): TGTGCCAGCAGCCAGGCACGTGGCGGGGAGCTGTTTTTT.

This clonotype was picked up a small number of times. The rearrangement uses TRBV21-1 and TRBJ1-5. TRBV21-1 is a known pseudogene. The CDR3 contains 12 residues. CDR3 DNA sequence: TGTGCCAGCAGCAAAAGTAATCAGCCCCAGCATTTT. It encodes CASSKSNQPQHF.

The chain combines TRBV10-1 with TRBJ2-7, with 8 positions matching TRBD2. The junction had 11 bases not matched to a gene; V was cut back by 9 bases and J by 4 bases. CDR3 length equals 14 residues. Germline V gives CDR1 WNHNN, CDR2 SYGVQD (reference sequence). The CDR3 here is CASPSVTSGYEQYF. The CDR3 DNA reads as TGCGCCAGTCCCAGTGTCACTAGCGGTTACGAGCAGTACTTC.

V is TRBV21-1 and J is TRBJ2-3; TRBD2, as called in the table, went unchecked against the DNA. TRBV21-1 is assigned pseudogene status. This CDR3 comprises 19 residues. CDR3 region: CASMQGLAGGPFPSDTQYF. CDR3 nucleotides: TGTGCCAGCATGCAGGGACTAGCGGGAGGCCCATTCCCTTCAGATACGCAGTATTTT.

This chain's CDR3 is CASSDKLAGRSSYNEQYF. The CDR3 nucleotides are TGTGCCAGCAGCGACAAATTAGCGGGGAGGAGCTCCTACAATGAGCAGTACTTC. The chain employs TRBV7-9 and TRBJ2-1; TRBD2 matches at 8 bases. Matching the DNA end better, TRBJ2-7 makes the J call doubtful. Germline CDR1 SEHNR, CDR2 FQNEAQ (reference sequence). This CDR3 has 18 amino acids.

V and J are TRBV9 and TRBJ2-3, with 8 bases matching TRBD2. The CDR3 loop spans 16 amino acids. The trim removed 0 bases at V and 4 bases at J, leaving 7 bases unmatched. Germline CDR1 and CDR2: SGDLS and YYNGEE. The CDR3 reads CASSVVGSGKADTQYF. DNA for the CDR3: TGTGCCAGCAGCGTAGTGGGTAGCGGGAAGGCAGATACGCAGTATTTT. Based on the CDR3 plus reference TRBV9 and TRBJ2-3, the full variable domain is DSGVTQTPKHLITATGQRVTLRCSPRSGDLSVYWYQQSLDQGLQFLIQYYNGEERAKGNILERFSAQQFPDLHSELNLSSLELGDSALYFCASSVVGSGKADTQYFGPGTRLTVL.

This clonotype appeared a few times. The CDR3 bases are TGTGCCAGCAGTTCACGGACTAGCGGGAGGAGTATTGAGACCCAGTACTTC. Encoded protein: CASSSRTSGRSIETQYF. V is TRBV6-5 and J is TRBJ2-5; 14 nucleotides align to TRBD2. The CDR3 runs 17 residues. Germline CDR1 reads MNHEY; CDR2 reads SVGAGI. With V trimmed by 4 bases and J by 5 bases, 9 bases remained unmatched.

CDR3 region: CSARWGGSNQPQHF. The CDR3 DNA reads as TGCAGTGCTAGATGGGGTGGGAGCAATCAGCCCCAGCATTTT. The V and J genes are TRBV20-1 and TRBJ1-5, with D unclear. Trimming took 2 bases from V and 1 from J, leaving 9 bases between them. The germline CDR1 and CDR2 sequences are DFQATT and SNEGSKA (reference sequence). The CDR3 contains 14 residues.

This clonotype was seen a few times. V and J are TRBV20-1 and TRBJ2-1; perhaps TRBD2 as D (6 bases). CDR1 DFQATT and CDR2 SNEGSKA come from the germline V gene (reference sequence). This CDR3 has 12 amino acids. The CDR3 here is CRIGSGYNEQFF. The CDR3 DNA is TGCAGAATCGGAAGCGGGTACAATGAGCAGTTCTTC.